These T cell receptor beta chains were read from a single sample in a study of T cell responses to AZD1222 COVID-19 vaccine. Some clones are missing from TCRdb's copy, which holds only in-frame ones; the method was immunoSEQ multiplex PCR. The table records 110,000 or so clones, 75% to 95% of them present only once. This specimen was peripheral blood, taken 28 days after the second dose of the MenACWY control vaccine. All receptors derive from an adult who received the MenACWY meningococcal vaccine as a control. Each CDR3 is given without its conserved first and last residue. Each record gives: J gene, CDR3 length, V gene, clone size, CDR3 protein. Rows may omit the clone size; those that give it use once, few, many or a size class.

>TRBJ2-5|13|TRBV5-1|.
ASSLADGGAQTQY
>TRBJ2-7|12|TRBV27|.
ASSSAGGAYEQY
>TRBJ1-1|12|TRBV19|few
ASSIGRVNTEAF
>TRBJ1-6|12|TRBV7-3|.
ASSETGDNSPLH
>TRBJ1-1|12|TRBV18|.
ASSPYLEGSEAF
>TRBJ2-2|11|TRBV7-9|.
ASSLEGSGELF
>TRBJ1-1|16|TRBV5-1|.
ASSLDPPGGGGDTEAF
>TRBJ2-7|11|TRBV10-3|.
AIGAGGMNEQY
>TRBJ2-7|12|TRBV6-5|.
ASSYSTSFLEQY
>TRBJ2-3|10|TRBV28|once
ASTGNTDTQY
>TRBJ2-3|15|TRBV7-9|.
ASSLGTLRSGQDTQY
>TRBJ1-6|14|TRBV19|.
ASTEGPSSYNSPLH
>TRBJ2-1|15|TRBV5-6|.
ASSSDDWGGRRNEQF
>TRBJ2-1|14|TRBV3-1/TRBV3-2|.
ASSQDLAGGSDEQF
>TRBJ1-1|13|TRBV4-1|.
ASSHWTGGNTEAF
>TRBJ1-1|13|TRBV5-8|.
ASSLDRGWDTEAF
>TRBJ2-7|12|TRBV5-1|once
ASSFQEFSYEQY
>TRBJ2-1|10|TRBV12-3/TRBV12-4|.
ASSRGELSVV
>TRBJ2-5|13|TRBV5-1|.
ASSLAGGRSETQY
>TRBJ2-7|11|TRBV12-3/TRBV12-4|.
ASSPGTAHEQY
>TRBJ2-3|10|TRBV2|.
ASSATTYTQY
>TRBJ1-5|12|TRBV20-1|.
SASSGDSNQPQH
>TRBJ1-4|10|TRBV4-1|once
ASTDRNEKLF
>TRBJ2-3|9|TRBV20-1|.
SASIADTQY
>TRBJ2-5|14|TRBV19|.
ASSYGDSVNGETQY
>TRBJ1-4|14|TRBV28|.
ASSSYPDRTNEKLF